This T cell receptor (beta chain) was sequenced in a study of STAT5B mutations in CD4+ large granular lymphocyte leukemia. Study as a whole: The CDR3 'QG' motif was associated with a particular HLA allele among healthy donors. Overall study findings and caveats: Patient CD4-sorted repertoires looked more clonal than healthy CD4+ repertoires, even without putative leukemic clones. No patients shared main leukemic clonotypes, though 25% to 30% appeared at low frequency elsewhere.

As regards this clone: What it binds is unknown.

Trimming removed 4 bases at V and 4 bases at J, with 18 bases between. The CDR3 is 16 amino acids. From germline, CDR1 is MNHEY and CDR2 SMNVEV (reference sequence). Some clones are missing from TCRdb's copy, which holds only in-frame ones; the method was immunoSEQ multiplex PCR. The data hold some 34,000 clones, with over 60% observed a single time. The TCR was taken from a human donor in good health. The specimen sequenced was CD4+ T cells from blood buffy coats. The rearrangement links TRBV27 to TRBJ2-3, with TRBD1 as a possible D gene (6 bases). The CDR3 DNA sequence: TGTGCCAGCAGTTCGCTTCGGGACATTCCTGCAGATACGCAGTATTTT. Translation gives CASSSLRDIPADTQYF.